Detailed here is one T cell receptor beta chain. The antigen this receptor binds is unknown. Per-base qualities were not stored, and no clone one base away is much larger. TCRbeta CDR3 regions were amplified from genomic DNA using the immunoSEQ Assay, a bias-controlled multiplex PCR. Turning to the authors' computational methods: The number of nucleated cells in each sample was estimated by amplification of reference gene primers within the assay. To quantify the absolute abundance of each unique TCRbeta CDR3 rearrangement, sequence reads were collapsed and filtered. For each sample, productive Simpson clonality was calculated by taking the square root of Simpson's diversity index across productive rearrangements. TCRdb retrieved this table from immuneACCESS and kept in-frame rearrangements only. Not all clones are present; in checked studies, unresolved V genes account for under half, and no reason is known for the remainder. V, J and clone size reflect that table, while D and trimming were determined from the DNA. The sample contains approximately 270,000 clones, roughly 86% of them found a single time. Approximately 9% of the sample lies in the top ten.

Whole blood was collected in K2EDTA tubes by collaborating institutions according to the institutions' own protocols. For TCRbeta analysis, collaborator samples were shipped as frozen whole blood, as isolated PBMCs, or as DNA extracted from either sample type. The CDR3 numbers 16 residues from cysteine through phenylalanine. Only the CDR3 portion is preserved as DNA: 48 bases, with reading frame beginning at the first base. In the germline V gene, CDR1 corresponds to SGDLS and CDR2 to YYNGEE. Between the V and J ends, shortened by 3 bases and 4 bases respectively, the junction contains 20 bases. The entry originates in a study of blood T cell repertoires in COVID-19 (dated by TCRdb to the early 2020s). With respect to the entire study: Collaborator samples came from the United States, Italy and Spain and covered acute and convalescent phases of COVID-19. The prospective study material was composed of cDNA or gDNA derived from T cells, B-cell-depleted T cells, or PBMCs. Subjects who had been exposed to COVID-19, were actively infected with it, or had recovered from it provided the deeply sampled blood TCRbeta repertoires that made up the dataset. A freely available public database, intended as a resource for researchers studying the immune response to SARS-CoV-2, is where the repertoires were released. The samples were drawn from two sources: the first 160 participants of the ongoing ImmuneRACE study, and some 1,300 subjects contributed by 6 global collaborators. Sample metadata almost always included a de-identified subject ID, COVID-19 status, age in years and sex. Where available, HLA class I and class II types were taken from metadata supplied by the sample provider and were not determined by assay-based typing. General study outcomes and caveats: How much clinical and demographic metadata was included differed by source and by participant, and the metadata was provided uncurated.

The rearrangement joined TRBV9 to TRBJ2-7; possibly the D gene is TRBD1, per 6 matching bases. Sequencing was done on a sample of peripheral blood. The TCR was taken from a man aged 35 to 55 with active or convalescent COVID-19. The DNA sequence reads TGTGCCAGCAGCGCCGAAGCGCCGACAGGCCCTTACGAGCAGTACTTC. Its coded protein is CASSAEAPTGPYEQYF. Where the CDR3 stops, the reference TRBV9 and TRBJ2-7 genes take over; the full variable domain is DSGVTQTPKHLITATGQRVTLRCSPRSGDLSVYWYQQSLDQGLQFLIQYYNGEERAKGNILERFSAQQFPDLHSELNLSSLELGDSALYFCASSAEAPTGPYEQYFGPGTRLTVT.